This is a list of T cell receptor beta chains from one sample in a study of cytomegalovirus exposure and HLA in healthy donors. The table came from immunoSEQ multiplex PCR; TCRdb's copy has only in-frame clones and leaves some out. Recorded for this sample: roughly 62,000 clones. Sequences were obtained from PBMCs. These receptors were obtained from a male donor in good health and CMV-seronegative. CDR3s include the opening cysteine and the closing phenylalanine or tryptophan. Fields, in order: V gene, D gene, J gene, CDR3 protein, CDR3 DNA. The D gene is left open where the match is weak.

TRBV6-5	-	TRBJ1-2	CATNIQGGSMDTF	TGTGCCACCAATATACAGGGCGGAAGCATGGACACCTTC
TRBV6-5	TRBD1	TRBJ2-3	CASRTGQLNTDTQYF	TGTGCCAGCCGGACGGGACAGCTAAACACAGATACGCAGTATTTT
TRBV5-1	-	TRBJ2-1	CASSSFRESSDNEQFF	TGCGCCAGCAGCTCCTTCCGGGAAAGCTCCGACAATGAGCAGTTCTTC
TRBV6-5	-	TRBJ2-4	CASSYGGKGGNIQYF	TGTGCCAGCAGTTACGGAGGGAAAGGGGGCAACATTCAGTACTTC
TRBV2	-	TRBJ1-6	CASRGDDSPLHF	TGTGCCAGCCGCGGAGATGATTCACCCCTACACTTT
TRBV7-9	-	TRBJ1-1	CASSFQGTNTEAFF	TGTGCCAGCAGCTTTCAGGGTACGAACACTGAAGCTTTCTTT
TRBV30	-	TRBJ1-6	CAWRRERQAPLHF	TGTGCCTGGAGAAGGGAGCGACAGGCACCCCTCCACTTT
TRBV4-2	TRBD2	TRBJ2-1	CASSIAGNGNEQFF	TGTGCCAGCAGTATAGCGGGAAATGGTAATGAGCAGTTCTTC
TRBV28	-	TRBJ1-4	CASSLVPQREKLFF	TGTGCCAGCAGTTTAGTCCCCCAACGGGAAAAACTGTTTTTT
TRBV2	-	TRBJ2-7	CASRSGRMLYEQYF	TGTGCCAGCAGATCGGGTCGTATGCTCTACGAGCAGTACTTC
TRBV4-3	-	TRBJ2-6	CASSPEAGLANVLTF	TGCGCCAGCAGCCCCGAGGCGGGTTTGGCCAACGTCCTGACTTTC
TRBV27	-	TRBJ2-3	CASSHPGRSDKQYF	TGTGCCAGCAGTCACCCAGGCAGGTCAGATAAGCAGTATTTT
TRBV28	TRBD1	TRBJ1-2	CASRGQLYGYTF	TGTGCCAGCCGGGGACAGTTGTATGGCTACACCTTC
TRBV28	TRBD1	TRBJ1-5	CASSLDRGNQPQHF	TGTGCCAGCAGTTTGGACAGGGGTAATCAGCCCCAGCATTTT
TRBV30	-	TRBJ1-1	CAWIGGAANTEAFF	TGTGCCTGGATCGGGGGGGCAGCGAACACTGAAGCTTTCTTT
TRBV2	-	TRBJ1-2	CASSEGGRSPRGYTF	TGTGCCAGCAGTGAAGGGGGCAGATCCCCTAGGGGCTACACCTTC
TRBV5-1	-	TRBJ2-7	CASSRRSRDEQYF	TGCGCCAGCAGCCGTCGAAGCAGGGATGAGCAGTACTTC
TRBV19	TRBD1	TRBJ1-5	CASKGGVWGQGIRSNQPQHF	TGTGCCAGTAAGGGGGGTGTTTGGGGACAGGGGATTAGGAGCAATCAGCCCCAGCATTTT
TRBV18	TRBD1	TRBJ2-7	CASSRQGDYEQYF	TGTGCCAGCTCACGACAGGGCGACTACGAGCAGTACTTC
TRBV7-8	-	TRBJ1-2	CASSSLETRAYGYTF	TGTGCCAGCAGCTCGTTAGAAACCAGGGCGTATGGCTACACCTTC
TRBV27	TRBD1	TRBJ1-5	CASWDRVGQPQHF	TGTGCCAGCTGGGACAGGGTAGGTCAGCCCCAGCATTTT
TRBV6-1	-	TRBJ2-1	CATFDRRNDNEQFF	TGTGCCACCTTCGACAGGAGAAACGACAATGAGCAGTTCTTC
TRBV28	-	TRBJ1-6	CASSSGWSSYNSPLHF	TGTGCCAGCAGTAGCGGGTGGAGCTCCTATAATTCACCCCTCCACTTT
TRBV4-1	TRBD2	TRBJ2-3	CASSQGTAGGFTDTQYF	TGCGCCAGCAGCCAAGGTACAGCGGGGGGATTCACAGATACGCAGTATTTT
TRBV27	TRBD1	TRBJ2-7	CASSRQGAYEQYF	TGTGCCAGCAGTAGACAGGGAGCCTACGAGCAGTACTTC
TRBV6-6	-	TRBJ1-2	CASSYRDYGYTF	TGTGCCAGCAGTTACCGGGACTATGGCTACACCTTC
TRBV28	-	TRBJ2-7	CASSLAGDYEQYF	TGCGCCAGCAGTTTAGCAGGGGACTACGAGCAGTACTTC
TRBV6-1	-	TRBJ1-2	CASSDRGYGYTF	TGTGCCAGCAGTGACCGGGGCTATGGCTACACCTTC
TRBV5-1	TRBD2	TRBJ2-3	CASSLAYGASGTDTQYF	TGCGCCAGCAGCTTGGCTTATGGGGCTAGCGGAACAGATACGCAGTATTTT
TRBV6-5	-	TRBJ1-1	CASSSPGENTEAFF	TGTGCCAGCAGTTCTCCGGGAGAAAACACTGAAGCTTTCTTT
TRBV5-5	-	TRBJ2-7	CASSLGAGMTYEQYF	TGTGCCAGCAGCTTGGGGGCAGGGATGACCTACGAGCAGTACTTC
TRBV18	-	TRBJ2-1	CASSPVDSQDNEQFF	TGTGCCAGCTCACCCGTGGACAGCCAAGACAATGAGCAGTTCTTC
TRBV5-5	TRBD1	TRBJ2-5	CASSPRTGGLETQYF	TGTGCCAGCAGCCCTAGGACAGGGGGGCTAGAGACCCAGTACTTC
TRBV4-3	-	TRBJ2-7	CASSQDWAGLGVIGAHEQYF	TGCGCCAGCAGCCAAGATTGGGCCGGCTTGGGCGTTATAGGGGCGCACGAGCAGTACTTC
TRBV7-2	-	TRBJ2-5	CASSLHKRADNYF	TGTGCCAGCAGCTTACATAAGCGGGCTGATAACTACTTC
TRBV19	-	TRBJ2-3	CASSMQRSTDTQYF	TGTGCCAGTAGTATGCAGCGGAGCACAGATACGCAGTATTTT
TRBV19	-	TRBJ2-5	CASSIRALGSAQETQYF	TGTGCCAGTAGTATCCGGGCCCTCGGGAGCGCCCAAGAGACCCAGTACTTC
TRBV29-1	-	TRBJ1-1	CSVDEGGTYEAFF	TGCAGCGTTGACGAGGGAGGGACTTATGAAGCTTTCTTT
TRBV9	-	TRBJ2-1	CASSVQQSSDNEQFF	TGTGCCAGCAGCGTACAACAGAGCTCCGACAATGAGCAGTTCTTC
TRBV28	-	TRBJ2-1	CASSFDNEQFF	TGTGCCAGCAGCTTTGACAATGAGCAGTTCTTC
TRBV10-1	-	TRBJ1-2	CASRGGDRGYTF	TGCGCCAGCAGGGGAGGGGACCGGGGCTACACCTTC
TRBV30	-	TRBJ1-3	CAWRLEGYTIYF	TGTGCCTGGAGGTTGGAGGGGTACACCATATATTTT
TRBV2	-	TRBJ2-7	CASKFQGSTYEQYF	TGTGCCAGCAAGTTCCAGGGTAGTACCTACGAGCAGTACTTC
TRBV19	TRBD2	TRBJ2-1	CASSTRLSTSGSGNEQFF	TGTGCCAGTAGTACCCGACTTTCGACTAGCGGGAGTGGCAATGAGCAGTTCTTC
TRBV27	-	TRBJ1-1	CASSLTVNTEAFF	TGTGCCAGCAGTTTAACGGTGAACACTGAAGCTTTCTTT
TRBV19	TRBD1	TRBJ2-7	CASSIRTGLYEQYF	TGTGCCAGTAGTATTAGGACAGGGTTATACGAGCAGTACTTC
TRBV5-5	-	TRBJ2-7	CASSSPGVEQYF	TGTGCCAGCAGCTCTCCAGGGGTCGAGCAGTACTTC
TRBV4-1	TRBD1	TRBJ1-3	CASSPSGGPGNTIYF	TGCGCCAGCAGCCCTTCAGGGGGACCTGGAAACACCATATATTTT